The 20 T cell receptor beta chains presented below share a single source sample, sequenced in a study of CXCR3-negative and CXCR3-positive naive CD8 T cells. The TRB libraries of cDNA were built by UMI-labeled 5' RACE. TCRdb reprocessed the 5' RACE reads, with one entry per CDR3 protein and no DNA. The listing contains around 50,000 distinct CDR3 sequences. Sequenced material: memory CD8+ T cells from blood. The receptors originated from a human donor in good health. Some clones in this sample may be carry-over from other donors' samples.

The J gene is TRBJ1-2, the V gene TRBV29-1. Germline CDR1 and CDR2: SQVTM and ANQGSEA. The CDR3 is 11 amino acids. CDR3 protein: CSPEERYGYTF.

The chain couples TRBV9 to TRBJ2-5. Germline V lookup: CDR1 SGDLS, CDR2 YYNGEE. This CDR3 contains 11 residues. CDR3 sequence reads: CASSDQETQYF.

This sequence joins TRBV20-1 and TRBJ2-1; TCRdb returns TRBD2, unconfirmable since there is no DNA. The CDR3 totals 16 residues. The germline gives CDR1 DFQATT, CDR2 SNEGSKA (reference sequence). This chain's CDR3 is CSAQGAGGKVYNEQFF.

The chain links TRBV12-3 or TRBV12-4 to TRBJ1-1. This CDR3 has 13 residues. CDR3 protein: CASSFGSATEAFF.

V gene TRBV29-1 combines with J gene TRBJ1-4. CDR1 is SQVTM, CDR2 ANQGSEA, per germline. This CDR3 region has 17 residues. The CDR3 spells CSALITGPQGENEKLFF. The whole variable domain, remainder taken from reference TRBV29-1 and TRBJ1-4, is SAVISQKPSRDICQRGTSLTIQCQVDSQVTMMFWYRQQPGQSLTLIATANQGSEATYESGFVIDKFPISRPNLTFSTLTVSNMSPEDSSIYLCSALITGPQGENEKLFFGSGTQLSVL.

This chain uses TRBV4-3 with TRBJ2-1. Germline V CDR1 and CDR2: LGHNA, YSLEER. This CDR3 is 14 amino acids long. The CDR3 reads CASSQDNWDNEQFF.

CDR3 protein: CASSFSGEIPTDTQYF. This chain connects TRBV28 to TRBJ2-3; the TCRdb call, TRBD1, lacks DNA for checking. CDR1 and CDR2 from the germline V gene are MDHEN and SYDVKM. This CDR3 contains 16 residues.

The chain links TRBV7-8 to TRBJ2-7; TCRdb lists TRBD1, though no DNA is available to test this call. The CDR3 runs to 18 residues. Looked up from germline, CDR1 is SGHVS and CDR2 is FQNEAQ. The CDR3 spells CASSPQVAGDTRLNEQYF.

V usage is TRBV7-9 and J usage is TRBJ2-1; TCRdb lists TRBD1, though no DNA is available to test this call. The CDR3 length is 16 residues. Germline CDR1 is SEHNR and CDR2 is FQNEAQ (reference sequence). The CDR3 spells CASSLATADSYNEQFF.

This chain connects TRBV29-1 to TRBJ2-1. Looked up from germline, CDR1 is SQVTM and CDR2 is ANQGSEA. The CDR3 covers 16 residues. CDR3 amino acids: CSVEDLGTPGYNEQFF.

The chain uses TRBV20-1 and TRBJ1-1; TCRdb picks TRBD1, but there is no DNA to check that call. This CDR3 comprises 15 residues. Per germline, CDR1 DFQATT and CDR2 SNEGSKA (reference sequence). CDR3 sequence: CSASSTGGGNTEAFF.

The rearrangement uses TRBV6-2 or TRBV6-3 and TRBJ1-1; the TCRdb D gene call, TRBD1, has no DNA to confirm it. CDR1 is MNHEY, CDR2 SVGEGT, per germline. The CDR3 is 13 amino acids. CDR3: CASSEQGDTEAFF.

CDR3 sequence: CSDGGADTQYF. The chain is built from TRBV29-1 and TRBJ2-3. The CDR3 runs to 11 residues. Germline V gene sequence: CDR1 SQVTM, CDR2 ANQGSEA.

V gene TRBV12-3 or TRBV12-4 combines with J gene TRBJ2-1; TCRdb lists TRBD2, though no DNA is available to test this call. This CDR3 is built from 14 residues. CDR3 protein: CASRFGGAYNEQFF.

CDR3 region: CASSSRQNRDSYEQYF. The gene calls are TRBV27 and TRBJ2-7. Germline V lookup: CDR1 MNHEY, CDR2 SMNVEV (reference sequence). CDR3 length equals 16 residues.

The rearrangement links TRBV29-1 to TRBJ2-7; TCRdb selects TRBD2, and the lack of DNA leaves this call unchecked. Germline CDR1 and CDR2: SQVTM and ANQGSEA. The CDR3 consists of 13 residues. CDR3 in amino acids: CSVEGTNSYEQYF.

The V and J genes are TRBV2 and TRBJ2-7; TCRdb selects TRBD2, and the lack of DNA leaves this call unchecked. The CDR3 extends over 18 amino acids. Germline V gene sequence: CDR1 SNHLY, CDR2 FYNNEI. CDR3 in amino acids: CASTKGGFGGTPSYEQYF.

This rearrangement joins TRBV20-1 to TRBJ2-3; TCRdb's D call of TRBD2 is untestable without DNA. This CDR3 is 18 amino acids long. The V gene's germline CDR1 is DFQATT and CDR2 SNEGSKA (reference sequence). CDR3 sequence: CSAEDLWEGSRGTDTQYF.

This sequence joins TRBV5-1 and TRBJ1-2; TCRdb's D call of TRBD1 is untestable without DNA. Germline-derived CDR1 and CDR2 are SGHRS and YFSETQ. The CDR3 is 14 amino acids. The CDR3 is CASSTTADGYGYTF. Together with reference TRBV5-1 and TRBJ1-2, the CDR3 gives the full variable domain: KAGVTQTPRYLIKTRGQQVTLSCSPISGHRSVSWYQQTPGQGLQFLFEYFSETQRNKGNFPGRFSGRQFSNSRSEMNVSTLELGDSALYLCASSTTADGYGYTFGSGTRLTVV.

The chain uses TRBV5-1 and TRBJ2-7; the D call of TRBD2 rests on TCRdb alone, since no DNA is present to check it. Germline CDR1 and CDR2: SGHRS and YFSETQ. CDR3 length equals 15 residues. The chain's CDR3 is CASSFLLAGDYEQYF.